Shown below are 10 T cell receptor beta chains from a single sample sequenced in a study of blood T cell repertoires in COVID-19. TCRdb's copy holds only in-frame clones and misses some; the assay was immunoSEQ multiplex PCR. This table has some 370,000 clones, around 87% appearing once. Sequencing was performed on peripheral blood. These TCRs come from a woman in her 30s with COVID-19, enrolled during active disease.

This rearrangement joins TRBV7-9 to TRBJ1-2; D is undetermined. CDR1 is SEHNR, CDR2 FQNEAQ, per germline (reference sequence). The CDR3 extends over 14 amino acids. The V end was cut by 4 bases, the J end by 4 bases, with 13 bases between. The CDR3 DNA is TGTGCCAGCAGCTATGGAGAGAGTTTCTATGGCTACACCTTC. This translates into CASSYGESFYGYTF. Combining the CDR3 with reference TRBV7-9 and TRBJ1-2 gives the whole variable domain DTGVSQNPRHKITKRGQNVTFRCDPISEHNRLYWYRQTLGQGPEFLTYFQNEAQLEKSRLLSDRFSAERPKGSFSTLEIQRTEQGDSAMYLCASSYGESFYGYTFGSGTRLTVV.

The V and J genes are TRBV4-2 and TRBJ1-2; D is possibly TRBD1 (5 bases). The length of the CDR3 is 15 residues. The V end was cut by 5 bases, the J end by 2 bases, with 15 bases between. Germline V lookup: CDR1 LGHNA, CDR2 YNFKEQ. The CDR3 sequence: CASSELPGLNYGYTF. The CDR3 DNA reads TGTGCCAGCAGCGAACTTCCAGGGTTGAACTATGGCTACACCTTC.

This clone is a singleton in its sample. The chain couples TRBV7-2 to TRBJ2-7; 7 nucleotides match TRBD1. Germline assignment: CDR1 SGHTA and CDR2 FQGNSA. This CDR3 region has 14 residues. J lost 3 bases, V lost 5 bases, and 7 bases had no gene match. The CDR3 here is CASSLGTEYYEQYF. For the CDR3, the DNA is TGTGCCAGCAGCCTCGGGACAGAATACTACGAGCAGTACTTC.

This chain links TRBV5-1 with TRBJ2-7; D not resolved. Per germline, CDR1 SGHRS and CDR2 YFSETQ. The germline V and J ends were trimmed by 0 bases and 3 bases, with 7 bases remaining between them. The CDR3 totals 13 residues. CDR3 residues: CASSLVFGYEQYF. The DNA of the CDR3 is TGCGCCAGCAGCTTGGTTTTCGGCTACGAGCAGTACTTC.

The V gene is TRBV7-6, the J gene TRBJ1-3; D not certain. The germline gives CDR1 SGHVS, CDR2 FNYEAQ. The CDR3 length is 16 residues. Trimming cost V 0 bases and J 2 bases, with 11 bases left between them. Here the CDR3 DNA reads TGTGCCAGCAGCTTAGCGGGGAGGGTCCCTGGAAACACCATATATTTT. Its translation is CASSLAGRVPGNTIYF.

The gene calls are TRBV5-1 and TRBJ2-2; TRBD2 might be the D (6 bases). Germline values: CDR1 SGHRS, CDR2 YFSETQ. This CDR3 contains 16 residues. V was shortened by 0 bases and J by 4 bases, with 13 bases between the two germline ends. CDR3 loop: CASSLDGSTSTGELFF. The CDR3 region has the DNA TGCGCCAGCAGCTTGGACGGGAGCACCTCCACCGGGGAGCTGTTTTTT.

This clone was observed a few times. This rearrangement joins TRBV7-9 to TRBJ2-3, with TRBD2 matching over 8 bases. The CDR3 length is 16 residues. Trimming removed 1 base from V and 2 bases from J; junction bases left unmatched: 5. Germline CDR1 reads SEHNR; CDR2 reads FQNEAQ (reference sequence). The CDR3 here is CASSLGSGRITDTQYF. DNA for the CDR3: TGTGCCAGCAGCTTAGGAAGCGGGAGAATCACAGATACGCAGTATTTT. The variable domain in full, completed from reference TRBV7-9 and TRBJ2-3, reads DTGVSQNPRHKITKRGQNVTFRCDPISEHNRLYWYRQTLGQGPEFLTYFQNEAQLEKSRLLSDRFSAERPKGSFSTLEIQRTEQGDSAMYLCASSLGSGRITDTQYFGPGTRLTVL.

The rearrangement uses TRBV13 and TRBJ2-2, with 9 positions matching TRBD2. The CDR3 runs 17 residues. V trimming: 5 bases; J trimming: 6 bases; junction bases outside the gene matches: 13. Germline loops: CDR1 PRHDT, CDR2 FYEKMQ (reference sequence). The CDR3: CASSELRVAGEAGELFF. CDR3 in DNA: TGTGCCAGCAGCGAACTTAGGGTAGCGGGAGAGGCCGGGGAGCTGTTTTTT.

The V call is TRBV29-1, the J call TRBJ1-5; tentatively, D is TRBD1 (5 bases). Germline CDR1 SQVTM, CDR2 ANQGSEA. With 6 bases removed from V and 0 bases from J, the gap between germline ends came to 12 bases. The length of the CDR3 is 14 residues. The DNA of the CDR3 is TGCAGCGTGGGGGGGAGTACTAGCAATCAGCCCCAGCATTTT. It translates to CSVGGSTSNQPQHF.

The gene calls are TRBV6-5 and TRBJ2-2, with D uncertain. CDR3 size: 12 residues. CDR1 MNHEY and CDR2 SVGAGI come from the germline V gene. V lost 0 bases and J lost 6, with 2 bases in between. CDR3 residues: CASSYSAGELFF. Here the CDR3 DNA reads TGTGCCAGCAGTTACTCCGCCGGGGAGCTGTTTTTT.